This TCR beta chain was obtained from a study of blood T cell repertoires in COVID-19. Study at large: Samples representing acute and convalescent COVID-19 were sourced from the United States, Italy and Spain. From T cells, B-cell-depleted T cells, or PBMCs came the material, which was cDNA or gDNA.

Original processing methods: Researchers report that nucleated cell counts were estimated from reference gene primer amplification. Some clones are missing from TCRdb's copy, which holds only in-frame ones; the method was immunoSEQ multiplex PCR. V, J and clone size are those of that table, while D and trimming were read from the DNA. The table lists roughly 71,000 clones, about nine tenths of them singletons. J was trimmed by 5 bases and V by 3 bases; bases with no gene match: 8. Germline V gives CDR1 SGDLS, CDR2 YYNGEE. The CDR3 extends over 15 amino acids. This chain connects TRBV9 to TRBJ1-1; the match to TRBD1 covers 9 bases. Source material: peripheral blood. The sequence was obtained from a young man with acute or convalescent COVID-19. The CDR3 region has the DNA TGTGCCAGCAGCGAATCCGGGACAGGGTTTACTGAAGCTTTCTTT. Translation gives CASSESGTGFTEAFF.